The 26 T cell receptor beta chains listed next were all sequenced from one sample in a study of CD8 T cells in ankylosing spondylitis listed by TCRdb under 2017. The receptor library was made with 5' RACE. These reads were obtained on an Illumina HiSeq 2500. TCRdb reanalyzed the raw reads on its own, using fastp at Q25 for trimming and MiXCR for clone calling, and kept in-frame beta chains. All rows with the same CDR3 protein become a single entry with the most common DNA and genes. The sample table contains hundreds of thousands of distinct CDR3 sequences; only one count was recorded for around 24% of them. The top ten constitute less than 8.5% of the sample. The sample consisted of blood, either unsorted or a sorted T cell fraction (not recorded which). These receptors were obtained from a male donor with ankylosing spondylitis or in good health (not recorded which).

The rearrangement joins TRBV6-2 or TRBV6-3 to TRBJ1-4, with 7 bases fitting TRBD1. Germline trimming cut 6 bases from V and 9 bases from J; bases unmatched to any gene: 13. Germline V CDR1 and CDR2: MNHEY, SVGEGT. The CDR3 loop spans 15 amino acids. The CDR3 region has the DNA TGTGCCAGCAGAGGAGGGGGCGGAAGAAATAAAAAACTGTTTTTT. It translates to CASRGGGGRNKKLFF.

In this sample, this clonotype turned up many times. CDR3 sequence: CSAGETSGRYEQYF. Written as DNA, the CDR3 is TGCAGTGCTGGGGAGACTAGCGGGAGGTACGAGCAGTACTTC. The gene calls are TRBV20-1 and TRBJ2-7, with 13 bases identical to TRBD2. Trimming took 5 bases from V and 4 from J; bases not matched to a gene: 5. Germline lookup yields CDR1 DFQATT and CDR2 SNEGSKA (reference sequence). CDR3 length equals 14 residues.

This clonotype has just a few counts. Written as DNA, the CDR3 is TGTGCCAGCAGTGTCAGGGGGCGGGAGACCCAGTACTTC. Protein product: CASSVRGRETQYF. The V gene is TRBV12-3 or TRBV12-4, the J gene TRBJ2-5; 8 nucleotides agree with TRBD1. The CDR3 runs to 13 residues. J lost 5 bases, V lost 5 bases, and 4 bases had no gene match.

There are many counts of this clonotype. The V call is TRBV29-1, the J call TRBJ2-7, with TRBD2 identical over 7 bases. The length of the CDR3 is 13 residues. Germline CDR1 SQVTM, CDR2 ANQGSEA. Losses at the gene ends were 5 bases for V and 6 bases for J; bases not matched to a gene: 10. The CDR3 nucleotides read TGCAGCGTTTCCCTCGGGGGGACTGGCGAGCAGTACTTC. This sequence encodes CSVSLGGTGEQYF.

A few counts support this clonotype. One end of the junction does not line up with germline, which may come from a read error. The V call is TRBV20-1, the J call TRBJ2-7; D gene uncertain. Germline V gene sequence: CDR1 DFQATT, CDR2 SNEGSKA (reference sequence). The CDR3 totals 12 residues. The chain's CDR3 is CSASSPTYGQYF. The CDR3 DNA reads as TGCAGTGCTAGTTCTCCGACCTACGGGCAGTACTTC.

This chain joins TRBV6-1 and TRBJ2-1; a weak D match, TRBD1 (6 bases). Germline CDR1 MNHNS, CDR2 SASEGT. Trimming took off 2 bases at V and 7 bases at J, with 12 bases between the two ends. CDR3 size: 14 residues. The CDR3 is CASSEWGLLNEQFF. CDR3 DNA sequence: TGTGCCAGCAGTGAATGGGGGCTTTTGAATGAGCAGTTCTTC.

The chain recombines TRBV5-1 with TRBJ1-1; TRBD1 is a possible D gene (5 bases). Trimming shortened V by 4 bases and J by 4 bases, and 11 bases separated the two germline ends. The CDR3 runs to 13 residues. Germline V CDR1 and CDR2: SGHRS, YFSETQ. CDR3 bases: TGCGCCAGCAGCCGGGACGGTGGCACTGAAGCTTTCTTT. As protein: CASSRDGGTEAFF.

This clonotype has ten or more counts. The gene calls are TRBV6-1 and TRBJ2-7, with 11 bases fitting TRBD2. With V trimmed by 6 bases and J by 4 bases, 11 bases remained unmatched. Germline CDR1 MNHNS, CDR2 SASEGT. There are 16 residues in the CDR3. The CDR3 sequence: CASRSTSGSLSYEQYF. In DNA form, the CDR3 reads TGTGCCAGCAGGTCCACTAGCGGGAGCTTATCTTACGAGCAGTACTTC.

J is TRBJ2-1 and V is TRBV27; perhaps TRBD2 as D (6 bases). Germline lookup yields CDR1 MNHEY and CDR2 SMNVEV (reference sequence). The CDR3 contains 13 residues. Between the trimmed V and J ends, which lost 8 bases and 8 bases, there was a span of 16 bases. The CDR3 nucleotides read TGTGCCAGCCAGTGGAGGGCGGGCGATGAGCAGTTCTTC. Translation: CASQWRAGDEQFF.

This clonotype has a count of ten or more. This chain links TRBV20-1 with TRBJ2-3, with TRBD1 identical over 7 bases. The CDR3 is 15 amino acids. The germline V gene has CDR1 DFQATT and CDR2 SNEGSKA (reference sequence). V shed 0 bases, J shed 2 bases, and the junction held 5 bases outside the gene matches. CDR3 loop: CSARDLGQNTDTQYF. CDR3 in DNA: TGCAGTGCTAGAGATCTGGGACAGAACACAGATACGCAGTATTTT.

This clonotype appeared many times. The CDR3 DNA reads TGTGCCAGCAGGTTAAGGACAGGTCCTAACACAGATACGCAGTATTTT. Translated: CASRLRTGPNTDTQYF. The chain has TRBV12-3 or TRBV12-4 and TRBJ2-3, with TRBD1 matching 7 bases. V gave up 6 bases and J gave up 2 bases; unmatched junction bases: 11. CDR3 length: 16 residues.

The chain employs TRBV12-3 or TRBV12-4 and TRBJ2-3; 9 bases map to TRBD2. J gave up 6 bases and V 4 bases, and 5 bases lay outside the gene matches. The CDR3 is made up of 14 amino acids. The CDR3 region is CASSSPGLADTQYF. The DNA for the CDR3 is TGTGCCAGCAGTTCCCCTGGACTAGCGGATACGCAGTATTTT.

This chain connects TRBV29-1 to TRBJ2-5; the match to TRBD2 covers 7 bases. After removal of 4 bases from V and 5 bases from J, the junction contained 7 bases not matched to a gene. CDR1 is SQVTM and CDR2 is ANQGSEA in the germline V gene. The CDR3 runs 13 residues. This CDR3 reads CSVGEWGGETQYF. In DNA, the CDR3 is TGCAGCGTTGGGGAGTGGGGAGGGGAGACCCAGTACTTC.

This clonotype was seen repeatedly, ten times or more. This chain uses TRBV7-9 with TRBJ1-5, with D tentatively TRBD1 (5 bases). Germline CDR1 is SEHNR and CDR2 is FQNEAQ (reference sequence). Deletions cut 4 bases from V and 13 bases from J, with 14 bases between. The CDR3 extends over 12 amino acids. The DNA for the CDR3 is TGTGCCAGCAGCTACGGGACGGAGCTTCAGCATTTT. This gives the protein CASSYGTELQHF.

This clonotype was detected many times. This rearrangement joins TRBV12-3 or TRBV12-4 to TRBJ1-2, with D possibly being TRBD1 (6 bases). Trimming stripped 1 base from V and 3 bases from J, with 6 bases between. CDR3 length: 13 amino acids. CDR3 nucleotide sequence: TGTGCCAGCAGTTTAGACAGGGACTATGGCTACACCTTC. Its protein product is CASSLDRDYGYTF.

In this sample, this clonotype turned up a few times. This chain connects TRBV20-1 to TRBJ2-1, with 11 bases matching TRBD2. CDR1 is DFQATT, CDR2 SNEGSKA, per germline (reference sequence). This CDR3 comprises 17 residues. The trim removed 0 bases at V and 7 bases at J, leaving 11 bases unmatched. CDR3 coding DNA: TGCAGTGCTAGAGATCGACCGGGACTAGCGGTAAAGAATGAGCAGTTCTTC. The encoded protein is CSARDRPGLAVKNEQFF.

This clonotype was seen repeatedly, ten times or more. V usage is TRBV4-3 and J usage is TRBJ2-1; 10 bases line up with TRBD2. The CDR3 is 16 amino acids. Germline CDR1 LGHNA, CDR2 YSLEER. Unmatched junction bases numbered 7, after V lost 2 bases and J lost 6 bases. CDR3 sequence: CASSQLAGEWGNEQFF. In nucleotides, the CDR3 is TGCGCCAGCAGCCAACTAGCGGGAGAGTGGGGCAATGAGCAGTTCTTC.

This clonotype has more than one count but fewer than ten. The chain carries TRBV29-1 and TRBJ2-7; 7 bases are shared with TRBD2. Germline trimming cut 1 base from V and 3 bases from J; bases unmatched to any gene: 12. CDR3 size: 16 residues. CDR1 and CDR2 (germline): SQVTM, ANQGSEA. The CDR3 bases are TGCAGCGTTGAAGGTTATCCGGGAGCGGGACGCTACGAGCAGTACTTC. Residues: CSVEGYPGAGRYEQYF.

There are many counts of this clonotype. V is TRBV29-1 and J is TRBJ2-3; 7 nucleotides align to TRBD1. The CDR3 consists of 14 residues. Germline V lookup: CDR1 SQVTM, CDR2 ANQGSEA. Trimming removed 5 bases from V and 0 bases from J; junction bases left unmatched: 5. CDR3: CSVQGDISTDTQYF. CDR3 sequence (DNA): TGCAGCGTTCAGGGGGACATCAGCACAGATACGCAGTATTTT.

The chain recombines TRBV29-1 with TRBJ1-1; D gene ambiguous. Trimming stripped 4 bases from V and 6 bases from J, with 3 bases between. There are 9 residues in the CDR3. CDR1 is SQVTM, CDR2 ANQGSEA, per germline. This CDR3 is CSVAPEAFF. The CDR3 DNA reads TGCAGCGTTGCCCCTGAAGCTTTCTTT.

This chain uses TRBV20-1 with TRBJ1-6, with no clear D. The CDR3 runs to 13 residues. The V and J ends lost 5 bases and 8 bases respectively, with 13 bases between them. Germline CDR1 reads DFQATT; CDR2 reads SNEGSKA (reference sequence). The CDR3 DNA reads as TGCAGTGCTCACAGAGCACGGGATTCACCCCTCCACTTT. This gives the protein CSAHRARDSPLHF.

CDR3 in DNA: TGCAGTGCTAGACCGCTAGCGGGAGTCTACAATGAGCAGTTCTTC. This translates into CSARPLAGVYNEQFF. The rearrangement links TRBV20-1 to TRBJ2-1, with 10 bases that match TRBD2. The CDR3 spans 15 residues. J was trimmed by 3 bases and V by 2 bases; bases with no gene match: 4. The germline CDR1 and CDR2 sequences are DFQATT and SNEGSKA (reference sequence).

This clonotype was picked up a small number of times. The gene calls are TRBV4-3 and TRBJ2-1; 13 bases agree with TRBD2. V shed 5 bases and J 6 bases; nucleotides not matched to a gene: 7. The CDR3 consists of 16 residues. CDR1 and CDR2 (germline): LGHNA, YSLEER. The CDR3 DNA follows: TGCGCCAGCAGCGTACTAGCGGGAGGGCAGGGCAATGAGCAGTTCTTC. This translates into CASSVLAGGQGNEQFF.

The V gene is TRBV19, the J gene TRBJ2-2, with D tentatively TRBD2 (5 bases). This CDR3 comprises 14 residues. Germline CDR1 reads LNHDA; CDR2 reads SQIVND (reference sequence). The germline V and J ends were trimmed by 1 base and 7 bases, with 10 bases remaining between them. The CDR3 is CASSIGEGGGELFF. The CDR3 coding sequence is TGTGCCAGTAGTATAGGAGAGGGCGGCGGGGAGCTGTTTTTT. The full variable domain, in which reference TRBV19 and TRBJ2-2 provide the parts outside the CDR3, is DGGITQSPKYLFRKEGQNVTLSCEQNLNHDAMYWYRQDPGQGLRLIYYSQIVNDFQKGDIAEGYSVSREKKESFPLTVTSAQKNPTAFYLCASSIGEGGGELFFGEGSRLTVL.

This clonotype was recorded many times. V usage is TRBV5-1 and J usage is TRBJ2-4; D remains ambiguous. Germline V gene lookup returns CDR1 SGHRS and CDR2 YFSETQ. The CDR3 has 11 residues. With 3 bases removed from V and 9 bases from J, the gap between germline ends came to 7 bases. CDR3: CASSSKGIQYF. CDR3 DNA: TGCGCCAGCAGCTCCAAGGGCATTCAGTACTTC.

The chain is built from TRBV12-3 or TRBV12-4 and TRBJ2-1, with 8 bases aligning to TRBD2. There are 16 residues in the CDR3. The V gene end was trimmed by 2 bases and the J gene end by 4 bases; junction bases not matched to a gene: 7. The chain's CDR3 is CASSLLLGRGYNEQFF. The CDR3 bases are TGTGCCAGCAGTTTACTTCTCGGGAGGGGTTACAATGAGCAGTTCTTC.